This TCR beta chain came from a study of long-term antiretroviral therapy in people with HIV. Study conclusions and caveats: Clones showing expansion before ART dominated the repertoire at all time points. Among HIV repertoires, CDR3 length ranges were narrower than those of controls.

Germline V gene sequence: CDR1 MDHEN, CDR2 SYDVKM. V was clipped by 2 bases and J by 7 bases, with 17 bases between them. The CDR3 runs to 15 residues. Each donor provided at least one pre-ART PBMC sample and at least two post-ART PBMC samples. This clone was picked up a small number of times. The antigen is undetermined. It was version v3.0 of the immunoSEQ assay that was run at survey level. Profiling relied on immunoSEQ multiplex PCR, and the TCRdb table lists in-frame clones only, not all of them. The sample lists 24,000 or so clones; around 83% were seen once. The V and J genes are TRBV28 and TRBJ1-2; D is possibly TRBD1 (6 bases). The origin of this receptor is a man between 18 and 35 years old with HIV. Sequencing was performed on unsorted PBMCs, taken 3 years after starting antiretroviral therapy. This chain's CDR3 is CASSLGGAGAAGYTF. CDR3 DNA sequence: TGTGCCAGCAGTTTAGGTGGGGCAGGGGCGGCTGGCTACACCTTC.